Shown below are 32 T cell receptor beta chains from a single sample sequenced in a study of CDR3 diversity in severe acne. TCRdb reprocessed the PCR reads via MiXCR and lists one record per CDR3 protein. The data show about 93,000 distinct CDR3 sequences, approximately 52% seen once. Material for sequencing was blood. These TCRs come from a male donor in good health, serving as a control.

This clonotype occurred many times. V and J are TRBV2 and TRBJ1-1; D not resolved. CDR3 size: 12 residues. The ends were cut back, 5 bases at V and 3 bases at J, with 7 bases in the middle. Germline values: CDR1 SNHLY, CDR2 FYNNEI. CDR3 in amino acids: CASSREDTEAFF. CDR3 in DNA: TGTGCCAGCAGTCGTGAGGACACTGAAGCTTTCTTT.

Points on this clonotype: The CDR3 ends on some other residue instead of the conserved phenylalanine or tryptophan, so this is likely a read error. It is unclear where the CDR3 begins or ends on the DNA, so no DNA is shown, and the CDR3 is as TCRdb lists it. Here the CDR3 reads CSARGPTSSYEQHL. The chain couples TRBV20-1 to TRBJ2-7; the D call of TRBD2 is as the table states it, not checked on the DNA. The CDR3 length equals 14 residues, ends included. CDR1 and CDR2 (germline): DFQATT, SNEGSKA (reference sequence).

As regards this clonotype: Likely a read error: the CDR3 ends without its conserved phenylalanine or tryptophan. The CDR3 nucleotides read TGCAGTGCTAGAGGGGCAAGGGACCGGCTATATGGCTACACCCTC. Amino acid sequence: CSARGARDRLYGYTL. V and J are TRBV20-1 and TRBJ1-2, with D tentatively TRBD1 (5 bases). Trimming removed 1 base from V and 5 bases from J, with 17 bases in between. The CDR3 consists of 15 residues. The germline gives CDR1 DFQATT, CDR2 SNEGSKA (reference sequence).

This chain uses TRBV7-3 with TRBJ1-2; D might be TRBD1 (6 bases). The CDR3 runs 14 residues. Germline assignment: CDR1 SGHTA and CDR2 FQGTGA. With 9 bases removed from V and 6 bases from J, the gap between germline ends came to 20 bases. CDR3 DNA sequence: TGTGCCAGGATCACTAGAGGAGGGGGGGATGGCTACACCTTC. Amino acid sequence: CARITRGGGDGYTF.

This clonotype was seen at least ten times. The chain links TRBV13 to TRBJ1-2; no clear D gene. The V gene lost 3 bases and the J gene lost 8 bases, with 22 bases spanning the gap. The CDR3 runs to 16 residues. Germline V gives CDR1 PRHDT, CDR2 FYEKMQ (reference sequence). The CDR3 spells CASSFSIRTASRGYTF. The CDR3 DNA follows: TGTGCCAGCAGCTTTTCAATAAGGACGGCCTCTAGAGGCTACACCTTC.

This rearrangement joins TRBV2 to TRBJ1-6, with 10 bases matching TRBD1. CDR1 and CDR2 (germline): SNHLY, FYNNEI. The V gene end was trimmed by 5 bases and the J gene end by 10 bases; junction bases not matched to a gene: 8. This CDR3 contains 15 residues. DNA for the CDR3: TGTGCCAGCAGTCCCCGGGACAGGGGAACATCACCCCTCCACTTT. This encodes CASSPRDRGTSPLHF.

This clonotype has only a few counts. This chain uses TRBV12-3 or TRBV12-4 with TRBJ1-2; D is unclear. The CDR3 contains 12 residues. Trimming left V 9 bases short and J 4 bases short, with 12 bases between. In nucleotides, the CDR3 is TGTGCCAGTTCGGACGGAACCTATGGCTACACCTTC. This gives the protein CASSDGTYGYTF.

A note on this clonotype: A read error is possible here, since a much larger clone lies one base away. The chain carries TRBV18 and TRBJ2-7; 10 nucleotides line up with TRBD2. CDR1 KGHSH and CDR2 LQKENI come from the germline V gene. This CDR3 comprises 15 residues. The CDR3 protein is CASSHPSGGTYDQYF. The CDR3 region has the DNA TGTGCCAGCTCACATCCTAGCGGGGGAACCTACGACCAGTACTTC.

As for this clonotype: At one boundary the junction diverges from the germline segment, which might be a read error. The chain links TRBV24-1 to TRBJ1-1, with D possibly being TRBD1 (6 bases). The CDR3 totals 15 residues. In germline, CDR1 is KGHDR, CDR2 SFDVKD. The CDR3 nucleotides are TGTGCCACCAGTGTGTCAGGGGAGGGGAACGCTGAAGCTTTCTTT. Its translation is CATSVSGEGNAEAFF.

The chain joins TRBV7-9 to TRBJ1-2; D remains unclear. V lost 5 bases and J lost 8, with 15 bases in between. This CDR3 has 13 amino acids. From germline, CDR1 is SEHNR and CDR2 FQNEAQ (reference sequence). The CDR3 sequence is CASSPVWNEGYTF. The CDR3 DNA reads as TGTGCCAGCAGCCCCGTCTGGAATGAGGGCTACACCTTC. The full variable domain, in which reference TRBV7-9 and TRBJ1-2 provide the parts outside the CDR3, is DTGVSQNPRHKITKRGQNVTFRCDPISEHNRLYWYRQTLGQGPEFLTYFQNEAQLEKSRLLSDRFSAERPKGSFSTLEIQRTEQGDSAMYLCASSPVWNEGYTFGSGTRLTVV.

In the case of this clonotype: The missing conserved phenylalanine or tryptophan at the end of this CDR3 makes a read error likely. This chain joins TRBV25-1 and TRBJ1-2, with D perhaps TRBD1 (6 bases). V was pared by 6 bases and J by 4 bases, with 21 bases between. CDR1 and CDR2 (germline): MGHDK, SYGVNS. CDR3 length: 16 residues. CDR3 amino acids: CASSQVVGGAGYGYTS. The DNA for the CDR3 is TGTGCCAGCAGCCAAGTCGTGGGGGGCGCGGGCTATGGCTACACCTCC.

This sequence joins TRBV18 and TRBJ2-6; D is undetermined. From germline, CDR1 is KGHSH and CDR2 LQKENI. The CDR3 extends over 12 amino acids. The V end lost 2 bases, the J end lost 6 bases, and 2 bases lay between the germline ends. The CDR3 DNA sequence: TGTGCCAGCTCACCAATGGCCAACGTCCTGACTTTC. Encoded protein: CASSPMANVLTF.

J is TRBJ1-1 and V is TRBV7-9; D is ambiguous. Germline-derived CDR1 and CDR2 are SEHNR and FQNEAQ (reference sequence). Trimming left V 11 bases short and J 4 bases short, with 14 bases between. This CDR3 has 12 residues. CDR3 in DNA: TGTGCCTGGAAATCGCAAGGCACTGAAGCTTTCTTT. This sequence encodes CAWKSQGTEAFF.

The rearrangement uses TRBV20-1 and TRBJ1-6; D ambiguous. V was pared by 1 base and J by 11 bases, with 9 bases between. This CDR3 has 12 amino acids. In germline, CDR1 is DFQATT, CDR2 SNEGSKA (reference sequence). CDR3 amino acids: CSARVPGAPLHF. In nucleotides, the CDR3 is TGCAGTGCTAGAGTCCCCGGAGCACCCCTCCACTTT.

This rearrangement joins TRBV2 to TRBJ1-5; D gene unclear. Per germline, CDR1 SNHLY and CDR2 FYNNEI. V was shortened by 8 bases and J by 3 bases, with 8 bases between the two germline ends. CDR3 size: 12 residues. The CDR3 nucleotides are TGTGCCAGCTCACCTCTCAATCAGCCCCAGCATTTT. Its translation: CASSPLNQPQHF.

A few counts support this clonotype. The chain is built from TRBV7-9 and TRBJ1-1; 8 bases are shared with TRBD1. The CDR3 length is 14 residues. Trimming removed 5 bases from V and 6 bases from J; junction bases left unmatched: 8. CDR1 SEHNR and CDR2 FQNEAQ come from the germline V gene (reference sequence). Written as DNA, the CDR3 is TGTGCCAGCAGCGCCTCCGGGACAGGACCTGAAGCTTTCTTT. Protein product: CASSASGTGPEAFF.

This clonotype was seen a few times. This chain uses TRBV7-9 with TRBJ1-2, with D uncertain. Germline V gene data show CDR1 as SEHNR and CDR2 as FQNEAQ (reference sequence). This CDR3 contains 11 residues. V lost 5 bases and J lost 5, with 6 bases in between. CDR3 in amino acids: CASSATYGYTF. The CDR3 DNA reads as TGTGCCAGCAGCGCAACGTATGGCTACACCTTC.

This clonotype was detected ten times or more. The rearrangement uses TRBV5-1 and TRBJ2-7, with 9 bases matching TRBD1. J was trimmed by 3 bases and V by 4 bases; bases with no gene match: 5. The V gene's germline CDR1 is SGHRS and CDR2 YFSETQ. CDR3 length equals 14 residues. In DNA form, the CDR3 reads TGCGCCAGCAGCCCCAGGACAGGGGTCTACGAGCAGTACTTC. This gives the protein CASSPRTGVYEQYF.

Turning to this clonotype: A read error may explain this, as a much larger clone is one base away. The chain recombines TRBV10-3 with TRBJ1-3; D gene ambiguous. V was shortened by 3 bases and J by 0 bases, with 9 bases between the two germline ends. Germline loops: CDR1 ENHRY, CDR2 SYGVKD. The CDR3 is 15 residues long. The CDR3 DNA follows: TGTGCCATCAGTGACCGGGATAGCTCTGGAAACACCATATATTTT. Amino acid sequence: CAISDRDSSGNTIYF.

There are many counts of this clonotype. The V and J genes are TRBV20-1 and TRBJ2-1; D call uncertain. Trimming took 3 bases from V and 5 from J, leaving 14 bases between them. This CDR3 comprises 14 residues. Germline V gene data show CDR1 as DFQATT and CDR2 as SNEGSKA (reference sequence). The CDR3 region is CSASSLNLHNEQFF. In DNA, the CDR3 is TGCAGTGCTAGTTCCCTGAATTTACACAATGAGCAGTTCTTC.

This clonotype appeared a few times. The V call is TRBV7-2, the J call TRBJ2-5; 9 nucleotides agree with TRBD2. The J call may be wrong; the DNA end is better matched by TRBJ2-1. CDR1 is SGHTA, CDR2 FQGNSA, per germline. This CDR3 spans 15 amino acids. The CDR3 loop reads CASSQTSGDYNEQFF. DNA of the CDR3: TGTGCCAGCAGCCAGACTAGCGGAGACTACAATGAGCAGTTCTTC.

As regards this clonotype: Relative to the germline gene, one junction end is altered; a read error may explain this. The chain combines TRBV25-1 with TRBJ1-1, with a weak D call TRBD1 (6 bases). Per the germline V gene, CDR1 is MGHDK and CDR2 is SYGVNS. The CDR3 spans 14 residues. The DNA of the CDR3 is TGTGCCGGCAGTTTAAGGGTGAGGGGGACTGAAGCTTTCTTT. This encodes CAGSLRVRGTEAFF.

This chain connects TRBV2 to TRBJ1-2, with TRBD1 matching 8 bases. CDR3 length: 15 amino acids. V lost 6 bases, J lost 3 bases, and 9 bases stayed unmatched. Per the germline V gene, CDR1 is SNHLY and CDR2 is FYNNEI. DNA of the CDR3: TGTGCCAGCAGGACCGGACAGGGATGGTACTATGGCTACACCTTC. It specifies CASRTGQGWYYGYTF.

This clonotype was seen ten or more times. V and J are TRBV19 and TRBJ1-1; 7 nucleotides line up with TRBD1. The CDR3 has 13 residues. V lost 6 bases to trimming and J lost 7 bases; unmatched junction nucleotides: 8. Per the germline V gene, CDR1 is LNHDA and CDR2 is SQIVND (reference sequence). CDR3 DNA: TGTGCCAGTAGCTACAGGGGCGGGGATGAAGCTTTCTTT. This encodes CASSYRGGDEAFF.

V and J are TRBV24-1 and TRBJ1-2; perhaps TRBD1 as D (6 bases). Germline V gene sequence: CDR1 KGHDR, CDR2 SFDVKD. The CDR3 runs to 14 residues. V dropped 4 bases and J dropped 4 bases, with 12 bases sitting between them. CDR3 coding DNA: TGTGCCACCAGTGAAGCCAACAGGGCCTATGGCTACACCTTC. It encodes CATSEANRAYGYTF.

The chain links TRBV20-1 to TRBJ1-2; D not certain. Trimming removed 0 bases at V and 8 bases at J, with 7 bases between. The CDR3 runs 11 residues. Germline assignment: CDR1 DFQATT and CDR2 SNEGSKA (reference sequence). This CDR3 reads CSAREVRGYTF. DNA for the CDR3: TGCAGTGCTAGAGAAGTGCGGGGCTACACCTTC.

This clonotype was seen a few times. The chain is built from TRBV20-1 and TRBJ2-7, with 10 bases matching TRBD2. The germline gives CDR1 DFQATT, CDR2 SNEGSKA (reference sequence). The V segment lost 1 base and the J segment 7 bases; nucleotides outside the gene matches: 10. CDR3 size: 15 residues. As DNA, the CDR3 is TGCAGTGCTAGAGGCGAGCGGGAGGGCCCTTTTGAGCAGTACTTC. It translates to CSARGEREGPFEQYF.

In its sample, this clonotype was seen many times. V and J are TRBV7-9 and TRBJ2-5; D is undetermined. CDR3 size: 11 residues. Germline CDR1 and CDR2: SEHNR and FQNEAQ (reference sequence). V lost 3 bases and J lost 4, with 3 bases in between. The CDR3 coding sequence is TGTGCCAGCAGCTTTTTAGAGACCCAGTACTTC. Translated: CASSFLETQYF. The full variable domain, its missing parts supplied by reference TRBV7-9 and TRBJ2-5, is DTGVSQNPRHKITKRGQNVTFRCDPISEHNRLYWYRQTLGQGPEFLTYFQNEAQLEKSRLLSDRFSAERPKGSFSTLEIQRTEQGDSAMYLCASSFLETQYFGPGTRLLVL.

This clonotype appeared a few times. The chain has TRBV7-3 and TRBJ2-3; 9 nucleotides align to TRBD2. V dropped 4 bases and J dropped 5; count of bases not matched to a gene: 4. Germline assignment: CDR1 SGHTA and CDR2 FQGTGA. The length of the CDR3 is 14 residues. Here the CDR3 reads CASSSPREGDTQYF. CDR3 nucleotide sequence: TGTGCCAGCAGCTCCCCGCGGGAGGGAGATACGCAGTATTTT.

The gene calls are TRBV10-3 and TRBJ2-6; TRBD1 aligns across 8 bases. CDR3 length: 18 residues. V shed 0 bases, J shed 2 bases, and the junction held 6 bases outside the gene matches. Germline V lookup: CDR1 ENHRY, CDR2 SYGVKD. For the CDR3, the DNA is TGTGCCATCAGTGAGTCGGCAGGGGGCGCACCTGGGGCCAACGTCCTGACTTTC. Translation gives CAISESAGGAPGANVLTF.

The chain combines TRBV20-1 with TRBJ2-1; 8 bases line up with TRBD2. The V segment lost 3 bases and the J segment 12 bases; nucleotides outside the gene matches: 19. Looked up from germline, CDR1 is DFQATT and CDR2 is SNEGSKA (reference sequence). The CDR3 spans 16 residues. The CDR3 DNA follows: TGCAGTGCTAGTAATCGTGGGGGACTAGAGGTAGCGTGGCAGTTCTTC. Translation: CSASNRGGLEVAWQFF.

The chain has TRBV2 and TRBJ1-6; D call uncertain. This CDR3 has 13 amino acids. Looked up from germline, CDR1 is SNHLY and CDR2 is FYNNEI. Trimming left V 8 bases short and J 8 bases short, with 13 bases between. The CDR3 DNA reads TGTGCCAGCTCACCGACAAGGGATTCACCCCTCCACTTT. Protein sequence: CASSPTRDSPLHF.